A single sample gave rise to the 8 T cell receptor beta chains below, sequenced in a study of neurological immune-mediated disorders. The time point denotes: longitudinal time-point 1 (baseline). TCRdb used MiXCR to reprocess the 5' RACE reads, holding one entry per CDR3 protein. The sample has 55,000 to 80,000 distinct CDR3 sequences; roughly 13% are singletons. Sequenced sample: PBMCs. Receptor source: a female donor with HTLV-1-associated myelopathy (HAM/TSP).

Ten or more counts support this clonotype. The DNA of the CDR3 is TGTGCCAGCAGTCCTAATCTGCAGGGAGGTACGCAGTATTTT. Translation gives CASSPNLQGGTQYF. V gene TRBV12-3 or TRBV12-4 combines with J gene TRBJ2-3; D might be TRBD2 (6 bases). Between the trimmed V and J ends, which lost 5 bases and 8 bases, there was a span of 17 bases. The CDR3 totals 14 residues.

This clonotype was counted only a few times. The chain employs TRBV18 and TRBJ1-5; D not resolved. Trimming shortened V by 0 bases and J by 4 bases, and 13 bases separated the two germline ends. CDR1 is KGHSH and CDR2 is LQKENI in the germline V gene. The CDR3 is 16 residues long. The CDR3 sequence: CASSPPGALGNQPQHF. In DNA form, the CDR3 reads TGTGCCAGCTCACCACCAGGTGCCCTGGGGAATCAGCCCCAGCATTTT.

The chain combines TRBV5-1 with TRBJ2-2; TRBD1 agrees at 8 bases. V lost 1 base, J lost 1 base, and 3 bases stayed unmatched. The CDR3 loop spans 16 amino acids. Germline V gene lookup returns CDR1 SGHRS and CDR2 YFSETQ. The CDR3 coding sequence is TGCGCCAGCAGCTTGTTCGGACAGGGGAACACCGGGGAGCTGTTTTTT. Amino acids: CASSLFGQGNTGELFF.

This clonotype was detected ten times or more. The J gene is TRBJ2-2, the V gene TRBV2, with TRBD1 as a possible D gene (6 bases). Trimming removed 5 bases at V and 1 base at J, with 14 bases between. The CDR3 runs 16 residues. Germline assignment: CDR1 SNHLY and CDR2 FYNNEI. CDR3 bases: TGTGCCAGCAGTCTCCAGGGGCCCATGAACACCGGGGAGCTGTTTTTT. It specifies CASSLQGPMNTGELFF.

This clonotype was seen ten or more times. The chain employs TRBV18 and TRBJ2-7, with TRBD2 matching over 12 bases. CDR3 size: 16 residues. V gave up 2 bases and J gave up 3 bases; unmatched junction bases: 5. Germline-derived CDR1 and CDR2 are KGHSH and LQKENI. Here the CDR3 DNA reads TGTGCCAGCTCACCAGCGGAACTAGCGGGGGGCTACGAGCAGTACTTC. As protein: CASSPAELAGGYEQYF. Based on the CDR3 plus reference TRBV18 and TRBJ2-7, the full variable domain is NAGVMQNPRHLVRRRGQEARLRCSPMKGHSHVYWYRQLPEEGLKFMVYLQKENIIDESGMPKERFSAEFPKEGPSILRIQQVVRGDSAAYFCASSPAELAGGYEQYFGPGTRLTVT.

The rearrangement links TRBV5-1 to TRBJ1-6, with a possible D match to TRBD1 (5 bases). Germline V lookup: CDR1 SGHRS, CDR2 YFSETQ. V was shortened by 4 bases and J by 15 bases, with 20 bases between the two germline ends. This CDR3 comprises 14 residues. The CDR3 nucleotides read TGCGCCAGCAGCCCGGACGGTTTGGGGGGTAACCTCCACTTT. Protein: CASSPDGLGGNLHF.

This clonotype was counted ten times or more. The rearrangement links TRBV27 to TRBJ2-7; tentatively, D is TRBD2 (7 bases). V shed 0 bases and J shed 5 bases, with 11 bases lying between them. The CDR3 spans 14 residues. Germline V lookup: CDR1 MNHEY, CDR2 SMNVEV (reference sequence). Written as DNA, the CDR3 is TGTGCCAGCAGTTTATCGAGGGGGGGCCACGAGCAGTACTTC. Residues: CASSLSRGGHEQYF.

This clonotype was observed at least ten times. The V gene is TRBV12-3 or TRBV12-4, the J gene TRBJ2-1; D gene unclear. Trimming took 3 bases from V and 10 from J, leaving 10 bases between them. The CDR3 length is 12 residues. The CDR3 spells CASSLGHEEQFF. CDR3 in DNA: TGTGCCAGCAGTTTGGGTCACGAAGAGCAGTTCTTC.